The 10 T cell receptor beta chains given below trace back to one sample, sequenced in a study of blood T cell repertoires in COVID-19. TCRdb keeps only in-frame clones here, not all; method: immunoSEQ multiplex PCR. The sample holds 310,000 or so clones, more than 70% seen once. The sequenced sample was peripheral blood. The receptors shown here come from a woman between 45 and 65 years old with acute or convalescent COVID-19.

CDR3 region: CASSESTAGYGYTF. The DNA for the CDR3 is TGTGCCAGCAGTGAGTCCACAGCGGGCTATGGCTACACCTTC. The chain combines TRBV2 with TRBJ1-2; D is unclear. The CDR3 loop spans 14 amino acids. CDR1 is SNHLY, CDR2 FYNNEI, per germline. V lost 3 bases to trimming and J lost 4 bases, with 12 bases between them.

V is TRBV5-1 and J is TRBJ2-2; a weak D match, TRBD1 (6 bases). The germline gives CDR1 SGHRS, CDR2 YFSETQ. The length of the CDR3 is 16 residues. The V end was cut by 0 bases, the J end by 1 base, with 10 bases between. The CDR3 bases are TGCGCCAGCAGCTTGGTTTTGACAGGGAACACCGGGGAGCTGTTTTTT. The encoded protein is CASSLVLTGNTGELFF.

The chain recombines TRBV7-3 with TRBJ2-7; the match to TRBD2 covers 11 bases. The CDR3 is 16 amino acids. The V segment lost 0 bases and the J segment 5 bases; nucleotides outside the gene matches: 6. Germline V lookup: CDR1 SGHTA, CDR2 FQGTGA. CDR3 sequence reads: CASSLTSGRAIDEQYF. CDR3 bases: TGTGCCAGCAGCTTAACTAGCGGGAGGGCAATCGACGAGCAGTACTTC.

The genes are TRBV24-1 and TRBJ1-2, with D hard to call. This CDR3 spans 14 amino acids. With 2 bases removed from V and 7 bases from J, the gap between germline ends came to 13 bases. Germline V gene lookup returns CDR1 KGHDR and CDR2 SFDVKD. CDR3 nucleotides: TGTGCCACCAGTGATTACTCGGGGAGATCTGGCTACACCTTC. Translation: CATSDYSGRSGYTF.

This chain uses TRBV10-1 with TRBJ2-1, with 10 bases fitting TRBD2. The CDR3 sequence is 16 residues long. Per the germline V gene, CDR1 is WNHNN and CDR2 is SYGVQD (reference sequence). After removal of 4 bases from V and 5 bases from J, the junction contained 8 bases not matched to a gene. The CDR3, as DNA: TGCGCCAGCAGTGGTCGAGCGGGGGGGGTAAACAATGAGCAGTTCTTC. Translation gives CASSGRAGGVNNEQFF.

V and J are TRBV11-3 and TRBJ2-7, with 7 bases matching TRBD2. Trimming removed 0 bases from V and 5 bases from J; junction bases left unmatched: 10. This CDR3 region has 16 residues. Germline CDR1 reads SGHNT; CDR2 reads YENEEA. The CDR3 loop is CASSLDGAGDLDEQYF. Written as DNA, the CDR3 is TGTGCCAGCAGCTTAGATGGGGCGGGAGATCTAGACGAGCAGTACTTC.

This clone was picked up one time. The genes are TRBV3-1 (or the pseudogene TRBV3-2) and TRBJ2-5; 8 bases are shared with TRBD1. The CDR3 spans 14 residues. The V and J ends lost 5 bases and 4 bases, in that order; junction bases with no gene match: 6. CDR1 and CDR2 from the germline V gene are LGHDT and YNNKEL (reference sequence). The CDR3 region is CASSDGQGGETQYF. The CDR3 DNA follows: TGTGCCAGCAGCGACGGACAGGGAGGAGAGACCCAGTACTTC.

The V gene is TRBV27, the J gene TRBJ2-1, with 9 bases fitting TRBD1. Germline CDR1 MNHEY, CDR2 SMNVEV (reference sequence). With 6 bases clipped from V and 8 bases from J, the junction kept 5 bases outside the gene matches. The CDR3 spans 13 residues. CDR3 sequence reads: CASSLGQGYEQFF. DNA for the CDR3: TGTGCCAGCAGCTTGGGACAGGGCTATGAGCAGTTCTTC.

J is TRBJ1-5 and V is TRBV7-9; unclear D gene. Germline V gene sequence: CDR1 SEHNR, CDR2 FQNEAQ (reference sequence). The CDR3 spans 15 residues. The V end was cut by 3 bases, the J end by 3 bases, with 12 bases between. The CDR3 region is CASSFDGENNQPQHF. The CDR3 nucleotides read TGTGCCAGCAGCTTTGATGGAGAGAACAATCAGCCCCAGCATTTT.

In this sample, this clone turned up once. The chain links TRBV3-1 (or the pseudogene TRBV3-2) to TRBJ2-1; D perhaps matches TRBD1 (6 bases). Germline V CDR1 and CDR2: LGHDT, YNNKEL (reference sequence). The length of the CDR3 is 14 residues. Trimming stripped 0 bases from V and 6 bases from J, with 9 bases between. In DNA, the CDR3 is TGTGCCAGCAGCCAAGAACGGACAGTCAATGAGCAGTTCTTC. It is translated as CASSQERTVNEQFF.